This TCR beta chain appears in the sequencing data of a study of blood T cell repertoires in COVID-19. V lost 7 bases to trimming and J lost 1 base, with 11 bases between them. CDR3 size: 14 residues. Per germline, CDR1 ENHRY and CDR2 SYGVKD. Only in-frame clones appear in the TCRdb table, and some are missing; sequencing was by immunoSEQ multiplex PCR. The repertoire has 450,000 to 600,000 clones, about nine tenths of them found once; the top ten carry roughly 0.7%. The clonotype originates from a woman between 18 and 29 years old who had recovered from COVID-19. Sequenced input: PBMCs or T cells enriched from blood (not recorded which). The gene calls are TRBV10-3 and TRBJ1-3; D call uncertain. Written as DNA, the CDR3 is TGTGCCATCACCGCAGGCCAGTCTGGAAACACCATATATTTT. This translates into CAITAGQSGNTIYF.